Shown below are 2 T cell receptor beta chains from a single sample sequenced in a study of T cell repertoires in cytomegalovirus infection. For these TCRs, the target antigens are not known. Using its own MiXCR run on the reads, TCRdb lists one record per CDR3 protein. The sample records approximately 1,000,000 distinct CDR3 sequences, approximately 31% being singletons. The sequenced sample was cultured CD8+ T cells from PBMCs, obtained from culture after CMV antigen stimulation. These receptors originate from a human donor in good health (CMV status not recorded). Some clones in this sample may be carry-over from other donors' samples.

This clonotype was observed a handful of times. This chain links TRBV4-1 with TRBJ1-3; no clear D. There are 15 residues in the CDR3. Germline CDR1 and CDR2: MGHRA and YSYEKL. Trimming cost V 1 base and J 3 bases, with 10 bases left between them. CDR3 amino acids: CASSQGLGGGNTIYF. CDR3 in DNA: TGCGCCAGCAGCCAAGGACTCGGTGGTGGAAACACCATATATTTT.

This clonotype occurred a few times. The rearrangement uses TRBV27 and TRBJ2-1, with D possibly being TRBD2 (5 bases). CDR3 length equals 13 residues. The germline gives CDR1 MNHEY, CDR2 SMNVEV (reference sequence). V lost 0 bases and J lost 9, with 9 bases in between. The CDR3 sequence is CASSLSPGVEQFF. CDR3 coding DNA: TGTGCCAGCAGTTTATCGCCCGGGGTTGAGCAGTTCTTC.